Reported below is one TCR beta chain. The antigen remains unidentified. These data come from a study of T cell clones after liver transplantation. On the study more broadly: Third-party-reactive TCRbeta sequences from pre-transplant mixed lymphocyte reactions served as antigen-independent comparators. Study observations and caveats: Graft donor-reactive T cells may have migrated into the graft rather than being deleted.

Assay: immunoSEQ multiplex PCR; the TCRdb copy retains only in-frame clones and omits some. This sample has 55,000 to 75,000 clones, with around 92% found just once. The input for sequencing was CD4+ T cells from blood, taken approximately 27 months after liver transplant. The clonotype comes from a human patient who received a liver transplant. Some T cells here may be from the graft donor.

This CDR3 reads CASTSIRQGAFMNNEQFF. The CDR3 DNA is TGTGCCAGCACCAGCATTAGGCAGGGGGCCTTTATGAACAATGAGCAGTTCTTC. The chain combines TRBV28 with TRBJ2-1; 8 bases line up with TRBD1. Germline CDR1 and CDR2: MDHEN and SYDVKM. Trimming removed 7 bases from V and 5 bases from J; junction bases left unmatched: 19. CDR3 length equals 18 residues.